Listed below are T cell receptor beta chains from one sample, sequenced in a study of CD4+ T cells in melanoma. The table came from immunoSEQ multiplex PCR; TCRdb's copy has only in-frame clones and leaves some out. Here the sample spans 9,600 or so clones, around four fifths being singletons. The sequenced sample was cells from a culture (not recorded whether cultured in vitro). These receptors were taken from a human donor with melanoma. CDR3s include the opening cysteine and the closing phenylalanine or tryptophan. The D gene is left open where the match is weak. Only part of the rows carry a size: once, few, many, or a class if the clone is expanded.

abundance	v_gene	d_gene	j_gene	CDR3aa	CDR3nt
NA	TRBV9	NA	TRBJ1-1	CASSGPPGLITEAFF	TGTGCCAGCAGCGGCCCCCCAGGCTTGATCACTGAAGCTTTCTTT
NA	TRBV5-6	NA	TRBJ1-1	CASSLFARENTEAFF	TGTGCCAGCAGCTTGTTTGCCAGGGAGAACACTGAAGCTTTCTTT
once	TRBV5-1	NA	TRBJ2-5	CASSLQPTRQAGETQYF	TGCGCCAGCAGCTTGCAACCAACAAGACAGGCGGGAGAGACCCAGTACTTC
NA	TRBV5-1	TRBD1	TRBJ1-1	CASSLAGGFGAFF	TGCGCCAGCAGCTTGGCAGGGGGATTTGGGGCTTTCTTT
NA	TRBV2	NA	TRBJ2-5	CASKGLETQYF	TGTGCCAGCAAAGGGCTAGAGACCCAGTACTTC
NA	TRBV12-5	NA	TRBJ2-2	CASGQGGWPGELFF	TGTGCTAGTGGTCAAGGGGGTTGGCCCGGGGAGCTGTTTTTT
NA	TRBV30	NA	TRBJ1-1	CAWSVRVGREIGEAFF	TGTGCCTGGAGTGTAAGGGTGGGCAGGGAAATTGGTGAAGCTTTCTTT
NA	TRBV4-1	NA	TRBJ2-6	CASSQAETGSGANVLTF	TGCGCCAGCAGCCAAGCCGAAACAGGGTCTGGGGCCAACGTCCTGACTTTC
NA	TRBV19	NA	TRBJ1-3	CASSRLPGDGNTIYF	TGTGCCAGTAGCCGCCTACCAGGGGATGGAAACACCATATATTTT
NA	TRBV6-2/TRBV6-3	NA	TRBJ1-2	CASSSWVGYGYTF	TGTGCCAGCAGCTCCTGGGTCGGCTATGGCTACACCTTC
medium-sized	TRBV6-5	TRBD1	TRBJ1-6	CASSYGSGGHSPLHF	TGTGCCAGCAGTTACGGATCAGGGGGCCATTCACCCCTCCACTTT
NA	TRBV19	TRBD2	TRBJ2-5	CASSNSGAQETQYF	TGTGCCAGTAGTAACAGCGGGGCCCAAGAGACCCAGTACTTC
NA	TRBV9	NA	TRBJ1-1	CASSVGSRGSEAFF	TGTGCCAGCAGCGTGGGCAGCAGAGGGAGTGAAGCTTTCTTT